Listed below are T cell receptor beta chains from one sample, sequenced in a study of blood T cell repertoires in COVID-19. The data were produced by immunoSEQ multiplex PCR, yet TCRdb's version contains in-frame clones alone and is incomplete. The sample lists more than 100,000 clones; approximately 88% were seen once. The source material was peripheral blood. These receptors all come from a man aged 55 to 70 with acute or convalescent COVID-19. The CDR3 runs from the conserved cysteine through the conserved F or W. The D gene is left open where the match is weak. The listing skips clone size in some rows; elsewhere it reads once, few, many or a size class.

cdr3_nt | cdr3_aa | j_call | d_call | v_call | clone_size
TGTGCCAGCAGCCCGACAGGGTTGGGTCAGCCCCAGCATTTT | CASSPTGLGQPQHF | TRBJ1-5 | TRBD1 | TRBV6-6 | -
TGTGCCAGCAGCGTAGTTTTCGGAGATACGCAGTATTTT | CASSVVFGDTQYF | TRBJ2-3 | - | TRBV9 | -
TGCAGCGTTGAATGGACAGGGGCCTACGAGCAGTACTTC | CSVEWTGAYEQYF | TRBJ2-7 | TRBD1 | TRBV29-1 | -
TGCGCCAGCAGCTTCGACCAGGGGGATAATTCACCCCTCCACTTT | CASSFDQGDNSPLHF | TRBJ1-6 | TRBD1 | TRBV5-1 | once
TGTGCCAGCAGCTTGGGACTAGCGGCCTACAATGAGCAGTTCTTC | CASSLGLAAYNEQFF | TRBJ2-1 | TRBD2 | TRBV11-3 | -
TGTGCCAGCAGATCCGACAGGGCCAGCAATCAGCCCCAGCATTTT | CASRSDRASNQPQHF | TRBJ1-5 | TRBD1 | TRBV2 | -
TGTGCCACCAGTAAAGGGGCAGGGTATGGGCCCCAGCATTTT | CATSKGAGYGPQHF | TRBJ1-5 | - | TRBV15 | once
TGTGCCACCAGTGACGCCGCGGACAGCGTCTCTGGAAACACCATATATTTT | CATSDAADSVSGNTIYF | TRBJ1-3 | - | TRBV24-1 | -
TGTGCCAGCAGTGAAGCCGACTCTTTAAAAGCTTTCTTT | CASSEADSLKAFF | TRBJ1-1 | - | TRBV6-1 | -
TGTGCCAGCAGTCGGGACACTGGATACAATGAGCAGTTCTTC | CASSRDTGYNEQFF | TRBJ2-1 | - | TRBV27 | -
TGTGCCAGCAGCCCACTCCGAAGCGCCCAAGAGACCCAGTACTTC | CASSPLRSAQETQYF | TRBJ2-5 | - | TRBV7-6 | once
TGCGCCAGCAGCTTGACAGCAGGGTACTCCTACGAGCAGTACTTC | CASSLTAGYSYEQYF | TRBJ2-7 | - | TRBV5-1 | -
TGTGCCAGCAGTACCCGGGACAAATCCTACAATGAGCAGTTCTTC | CASSTRDKSYNEQFF | TRBJ2-1 | - | TRBV27 | -
TGTGCCAGCAGCTTAGCTAGCTCTGGAAACACCATATATTTT | CASSLASSGNTIYF | TRBJ1-3 | - | TRBV7-9 | -
TGTGCCACCAGTGATCCCGACCCTAACGCGGGAGGCGGCTCCTACAATGAGCAGTTCTTC | CATSDPDPNAGGGSYNEQFF | TRBJ2-1 | TRBD2 | TRBV24-1 | -
TGTGCCAGCAGCGGGACACCCTACGAGCAGTACTTC | CASSGTPYEQYF | TRBJ2-7 | - | TRBV11-2 | -
TGTGCCAGCAGCCAAGATCGCGGGACTCTCTATGGCTACACCTTC | CASSQDRGTLYGYTF | TRBJ1-2 | - | TRBV4-2 | -
TGTGCCAGCAGCTTAGTGTGGGGACAGCTGAATGAAAAACTGTTTTTT | CASSLVWGQLNEKLFF | TRBJ1-4 | TRBD1 | TRBV7-6 | -
TGTGCCAGCAGCTTAGGGCGGGCTGAGCGGGCCTATGGCTACACCTTC | CASSLGRAERAYGYTF | TRBJ1-2 | - | TRBV7-9 | -
TGCGCCAGCAGCTTGGCCGAGCCAGCGTCTGGCGAGCAGTACTTC | CASSLAEPASGEQYF | TRBJ2-7 | - | TRBV5-1 | once